Here is one TCR beta chain with its context. Its antigen is as yet unknown. This sample was included in a study of T cells in tumors after PD-1 blockade. Measured with immunoSEQ multiplex PCR; TCRdb has only the in-frame clones, and not every one. The sample lists about 13,000 clones, roughly 60% occurring once. The CDR3 covers 14 residues. Trimming cost V 3 bases and J 4 bases, with 13 bases left between them. The germline CDR1 and CDR2 sequences are LGHNA and YNFKEQ. General study results and limits: Among squamous cell carcinoma expanded CD8+ clones, roughly 53% of exhausted ones versus around 28% of others were novel. Two pre-treatment samples showed no clonal replacement between them.

This clonotype was sampled from a human donor with cutaneous squamous cell carcinoma. Sequenced here: tumor tissue, sampled before anti-PD-1 treatment. The V and J genes are TRBV4-2 and TRBJ2-7; D tentatively reads TRBD1 or TRBD2 (5 bases each). CDR3: CASSHKRDGYEQYF. As DNA, the CDR3 is TGTGCCAGCAGCCATAAGAGGGACGGGTACGAGCAGTACTTC.